A selection of T cell receptor beta chains follows, all from one sample in a study of vaccination and CD4 T cells after COVID-19. What these receptors recognize is not known. Each CDR3 protein is one row after TCRdb ran MiXCR on the PCR reads. The sample shows approximately 3,200 distinct CDR3 sequences, under 20% of them seen only once. The source material was CD4+ T cells from blood, cultured in vitro. These receptors all stem from a human donor who had recovered from COVID-19. CDR3s include the opening cysteine and the closing phenylalanine or tryptophan. The D gene is left open where the match is weak. Expanded clones are given a class, and other clones once, few, many or no size at all.

d_gene: NA; abundance: NA; v_gene: TRBV30; j_gene: TRBJ1-2; CDR3aa: CAWSAQGSGTGYTF; CDR3nt: TGTGCCTGGAGTGCACAGGGCTCTGGGACTGGCTACACCTTC
d_gene: TRBD2; abundance: medium-sized; v_gene: TRBV7-2; j_gene: TRBJ2-3; CDR3aa: CASSPGGGTDTQYF; CDR3nt: TGTGCCAGCAGCCCTGGGGGGGGGACGGATACGCAGTATTTT
d_gene: TRBD2; abundance: few; v_gene: TRBV20-1; j_gene: TRBJ2-1; CDR3aa: CSAMGLAPFRYEQFF; CDR3nt: TGCAGTGCTATGGGACTAGCCCCATTTCGCTATGAGCAGTTCTTC
d_gene: NA; abundance: medium-sized; v_gene: TRBV7-2; j_gene: TRBJ1-5; CDR3aa: CASSNRANQPQHF; CDR3nt: TGTGCCAGCAGCAACCGGGCCAATCAGCCCCAGCATTTT
d_gene: NA; abundance: NA; v_gene: TRBV2; j_gene: TRBJ1-1; CDR3aa: CASNRGSVTEAFF; CDR3nt: TGTGCCAGCAATAGGGGATCAGTCACTGAAGCTTTCTTT
d_gene: NA; abundance: NA; v_gene: TRBV30; j_gene: TRBJ2-7; CDR3aa: CAWSLGHYEQYF; CDR3nt: TGTGCCTGGAGTTTGGGGCATTACGAGCAGTACTTC
d_gene: NA; abundance: NA; v_gene: TRBV11-2; j_gene: TRBJ1-6; CDR3aa: CASSLVPDSPLHF; CDR3nt: TGTGCCAGCAGCTTAGTGCCTGATTCACCCCTCCACTTT
d_gene: NA; abundance: few; v_gene: TRBV6-1; j_gene: TRBJ1-2; CDR3aa: CASSRGQIYGYTF; CDR3nt: TGTGCCAGCAGTCGCGGACAGATATATGGCTACACCTTC
d_gene: NA; abundance: medium-sized; v_gene: TRBV19; j_gene: TRBJ1-1; CDR3aa: CASSIPGRGIRSNTEAFF; CDR3nt: TGTGCCAGTAGTATCCCAGGGAGAGGCATCCGTTCGAACACTGAAGCTTTCTTT
d_gene: NA; abundance: NA; v_gene: TRBV19; j_gene: TRBJ1-5; CDR3aa: CASSIEGGHQPQHF; CDR3nt: TGTGCCAGTAGTATAGAGGGGGGGCATCAGCCCCAGCATTTT
d_gene: NA; abundance: few; v_gene: TRBV30; j_gene: TRBJ2-5; CDR3aa: CAWTVKGGTETQYF; CDR3nt: TGTGCCTGGACAGTTAAGGGGGGGACGGAGACCCAGTACTTC
d_gene: NA; abundance: NA; v_gene: TRBV7-9; j_gene: TRBJ2-7; CDR3aa: CASSLDTDTYEQYF; CDR3nt: TGTGCCAGCAGCTTAGATACGGACACCTACGAGCAGTACTTC
d_gene: NA; abundance: few; v_gene: TRBV12-3/TRBV12-4; j_gene: TRBJ2-7; CDR3aa: CASSPGATYEQYF; CDR3nt: TGTGCCAGCAGCCCCGGGGCCACCTACGAGCAGTACTTC
d_gene: NA; abundance: medium-sized; v_gene: TRBV24-1; j_gene: TRBJ1-5; CDR3aa: CATISPGIYYSNQPQHF; CDR3nt: TGTGCCACCATAAGCCCAGGGATATACTATAGCAATCAGCCCCAGCATTTT
d_gene: TRBD1; abundance: NA; v_gene: TRBV10-3; j_gene: TRBJ1-3; CDR3aa: CAITSGSPGQSSGNTIYF; CDR3nt: TGTGCCATCACTAGCGGAAGCCCGGGACAGAGCTCTGGAAACACCATATATTTT
d_gene: NA; abundance: few; v_gene: TRBV11-2; j_gene: TRBJ2-5; CDR3aa: CASSLVPGYYQETQYF; CDR3nt: TGTGCCAGCAGCTTAGTTCCAGGGTATTACCAAGAGACCCAGTACTTC
d_gene: TRBD1; abundance: NA; v_gene: TRBV6-1; j_gene: TRBJ2-2; CDR3aa: CASSEPGGITGELFF; CDR3nt: TGTGCCAGCAGTGAACCAGGGGGCATCACCGGGGAGCTGTTTTTT
d_gene: NA; abundance: few; v_gene: TRBV25-1; j_gene: TRBJ1-3; CDR3aa: CASSGNSGNTIYF; CDR3nt: TGTGCCAGCAGTGGGAACTCTGGAAACACCATATATTTT
d_gene: TRBD1; abundance: few; v_gene: TRBV19; j_gene: TRBJ2-3; CDR3aa: CASSTRQAGGNTQYF; CDR3nt: TGTGCCAGTAGTACCCGACAGGCAGGGGGAAATACGCAGTATTTT
d_gene: TRBD1; abundance: NA; v_gene: TRBV6-1; j_gene: TRBJ2-7; CDR3aa: CASRGTGSNEQYF; CDR3nt: TGTGCCAGCAGAGGGACAGGGTCCAACGAGCAGTACTTC
d_gene: TRBD2; abundance: medium-sized; v_gene: TRBV6-5; j_gene: TRBJ2-1; CDR3aa: CASSYGTSGALNEQFF; CDR3nt: TGTGCCAGCAGTTACGGGACTAGCGGGGCCCTCAATGAGCAGTTCTTC
d_gene: TRBD1; abundance: large; v_gene: TRBV6-1; j_gene: TRBJ1-6; CDR3aa: CASSTTGASPLHF; CDR3nt: TGTGCCAGCAGTACGACAGGGGCTTCACCCCTCCACTTT
d_gene: TRBD1; abundance: NA; v_gene: TRBV10-3; j_gene: TRBJ2-5; CDR3aa: CAAGEGARQETQYF; CDR3nt: TGTGCCGCCGGTGAGGGGGCGAGGCAAGAGACCCAGTACTTC
d_gene: TRBD2; abundance: NA; v_gene: TRBV10-2; j_gene: TRBJ2-3; CDR3aa: CASVPGGYSTDTQYF; CDR3nt: TGCGCCAGCGTCCCGGGGGGTTATAGCACAGATACGCAGTATTTT
d_gene: TRBD1; abundance: large; v_gene: TRBV12-3/TRBV12-4; j_gene: TRBJ1-2; CDR3aa: CASSFGTGVNGYTF; CDR3nt: TGTGCCAGCAGTTTCGGGACAGGGGTAAATGGCTACACCTTC
d_gene: NA; abundance: few; v_gene: TRBV30; j_gene: TRBJ1-4; CDR3aa: CAWTSMGGFEKLFF; CDR3nt: TGTGCCTGGACTTCAATGGGGGGCTTTGAAAAACTGTTTTTT
d_gene: NA; abundance: NA; v_gene: TRBV5-6; j_gene: TRBJ2-2; CDR3aa: CASSLAVGELFF; CDR3nt: TGTGCCAGCAGCTTGGCAGTTGGGGAGCTGTTTTTT
d_gene: NA; abundance: few; v_gene: TRBV7-2; j_gene: TRBJ2-3; CDR3aa: CASSSPIVPSTDTQYF; CDR3nt: TGTGCCAGCAGCTCACCTATAGTGCCTTCCACAGATACGCAGTATTTT
d_gene: TRBD1; abundance: few; v_gene: TRBV6-1; j_gene: TRBJ2-2; CDR3aa: CAARDSNTGELFF; CDR3nt: TGTGCCGCCCGGGACAGTAACACCGGGGAGCTGTTTTTT
d_gene: TRBD2; abundance: NA; v_gene: TRBV3-1; j_gene: TRBJ2-7; CDR3aa: CASSRRMAGLAGTYEQYF; CDR3nt: TGTGCCAGCAGCCGAAGAATGGCAGGACTAGCGGGAACCTACGAGCAGTACTTC
d_gene: NA; abundance: NA; v_gene: TRBV5-1; j_gene: TRBJ2-7; CDR3aa: CASSLEFGSSYEQYF; CDR3nt: TGCGCCAGCAGCTTGGAGTTTGGGAGCTCCTACGAGCAGTACTTC